Reported below is one T cell receptor beta chain. What it recognizes is unknown. The source of the sample is a study of T cell responses to AZD1222 COVID-19 vaccine. Study-wide results and limits: An increase in Spike-specific TCR breadth and depth was observed after two AZD1222 doses.

Per germline, CDR1 LNHDA and CDR2 SQIVND (reference sequence). V trimming: 6 bases; J trimming: 3 bases; junction bases outside the gene matches: 9. The CDR3 has 15 residues. This table comes from immunoSEQ multiplex PCR, and its TCRdb copy is limited to in-frame clones, with some not included. The data hold 150,000 to 200,000 clones, with more than 85% observed a single time. Specimen: peripheral blood, collected on day 0 of AZD1222 vaccination. The rearrangement uses TRBV19 and TRBJ1-1; 8 nucleotides align to TRBD1. The TCR was taken from an adult in good health. This chain's CDR3 is CASSPSQGADTEAFF. The CDR3 nucleotides are TGTGCCAGTAGCCCGAGTCAGGGGGCCGACACTGAAGCTTTCTTT.